One sample yielded the 8 T cell receptor beta chains listed below, sequenced in a study of blood T cell repertoires in COVID-19. Data came from immunoSEQ multiplex PCR; TCRdb stores just in-frame clones and leaves some out. This sample has about 88,000 clones, with around four fifths found just once. Material for sequencing was peripheral blood. These TCRs come from a human donor in a cohort sampled during active COVID-19.

The genes are TRBV5-8 and TRBJ1-1; possibly TRBD1 for D (5 bases). V dropped 4 bases and J dropped 4 bases, with 11 bases sitting between them. From germline, CDR1 is SGHTS and CDR2 YDEGEE. This CDR3 contains 13 residues. The CDR3 DNA is TGTGCCAGCAGCCTTAGACAGAGCACTGAAGCTTTCTTT. Translation: CASSLRQSTEAFF.

The V call is TRBV5-4, the J call TRBJ2-7; no definite D call. Germline CDR1 SGHNT, CDR2 YYREEE (reference sequence). This CDR3 comprises 14 residues. The germline V and J ends were trimmed by 0 bases and 1 base, with 8 bases remaining between them. CDR3 nucleotide sequence: TGTGCCAGCAGCTTGGATAGCAGATCCTACGAGCAGTACTTC. Translating it yields CASSLDSRSYEQYF. The complete variable domain, with remaining parts taken from reference TRBV5-4 and TRBJ2-7, reads ETGVTQSPTHLIKTRGQQVTLRCSSQSGHNTVSWYQQALGQGPQFIFQYYREEENGRGNFPPRFSGLQFPNYSSELNVNALELDDSALYLCASSLDSRSYEQYFGPGTRLTVT.

The rearrangement uses TRBV5-1 and TRBJ1-4, with 7 bases matching TRBD1. V gave up 4 bases and J gave up 5 bases; unmatched junction bases: 5. Germline V lookup: CDR1 SGHRS, CDR2 YFSETQ. This CDR3 region has 14 residues. The CDR3 DNA sequence: TGCGCCAGCAGCGCCGGGACAGAGAATGAAAAACTGTTTTTT. Its translation is CASSAGTENEKLFF.

This chain's CDR3 is CASRHPGGADTQYF. Here the CDR3 DNA reads TGTGCCAGCAGACATCCAGGGGGCGCAGATACGCAGTATTTT. This rearrangement joins TRBV7-2 to TRBJ2-3; TRBD1 matches 8 bases. Germline CDR1 and CDR2: SGHTA and FQGNSA. The CDR3 is made up of 14 amino acids. Trimming removed 6 bases from V and 4 bases from J; junction bases left unmatched: 6.

In its sample, this clone was seen once. The J gene is TRBJ1-5, the V gene TRBV19, with TRBD1 matching 11 bases. V trimming: 6 bases; J trimming: 7 bases; junction bases outside the gene matches: 11. This CDR3 is 16 amino acids long. The germline V gene has CDR1 LNHDA and CDR2 SQIVND (reference sequence). The CDR3 sequence is CASSPGQGAPQQPQHF. The CDR3 DNA follows: TGTGCCAGTAGCCCTGGACAGGGGGCACCGCAGCAGCCCCAGCATTTT.

The chain has TRBV7-3 and TRBJ2-2, with 7 nucleotides matching TRBD1. The germline CDR1 and CDR2 sequences are SGHTA and FQGTGA. The trim removed 0 bases at V and 0 bases at J, leaving 4 bases unmatched. CDR3 size: 17 residues. This chain's CDR3 is CASSLTGTAANTGELFF. In DNA, the CDR3 is TGTGCCAGCAGCTTAACCGGGACAGCCGCGAACACCGGGGAGCTGTTTTTT.

J is TRBJ2-5 and V is TRBV29-1, with D possibly TRBD2 on 5 matching bases. Germline assignment: CDR1 SQVTM and CDR2 ANQGSEA. The CDR3 has 12 residues. Trimming pared 5 bases from V and 5 bases from J, leaving 12 bases between. The CDR3: CSVLAGEETQYF. The CDR3 nucleotides read TGCAGCGTTCTCGCCGGGGAGGAGACCCAGTACTTC.

The genes are TRBV24-1 and TRBJ1-3; D unresolved. CDR1 and CDR2 (germline): KGHDR, SFDVKD. V lost 3 bases to trimming and J lost 4 bases, with 3 bases between them. This CDR3 has 12 residues. In nucleotides, the CDR3 is TGTGCCACCAGTGATCCGGGAAACACCATATATTTT. Protein sequence: CATSDPGNTIYF.